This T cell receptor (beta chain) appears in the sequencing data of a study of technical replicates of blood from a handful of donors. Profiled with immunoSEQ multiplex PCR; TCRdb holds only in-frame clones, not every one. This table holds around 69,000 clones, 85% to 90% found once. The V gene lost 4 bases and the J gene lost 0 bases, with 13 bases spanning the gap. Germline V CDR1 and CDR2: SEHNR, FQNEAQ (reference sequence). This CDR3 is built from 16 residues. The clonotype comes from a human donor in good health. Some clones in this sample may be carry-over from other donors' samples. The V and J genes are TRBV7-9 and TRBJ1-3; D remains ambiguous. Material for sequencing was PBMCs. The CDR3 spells CASSSPLLSSGNTIYF. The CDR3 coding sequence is TGTGCCAGCAGCTCACCCCTTCTAAGCTCTGGAAACACCATATATTTT.